What follows is one TCR beta chain and its context. Its antigen has not been determined. It has no much larger one-base neighbor in the sample; base qualities were not kept. Trimming at the junction amounts to 0 bases on V and 4 bases on J, and the germline ends lie 13 bases apart. In the germline V gene, CDR1 corresponds to SGHDT and CDR2 to YYEEEE. Including cysteine and phenylalanine, the CDR3 has 15 amino acids. Of the read, only the CDR3 DNA is kept; its 45 bases are in frame from base 1. TCR cDNA was made using 5'RACE template switching, a step that added a universal primer site and unique molecular identifiers. Priming for cDNA synthesis came from both the TCR alpha and TCR beta constant segments. Two PCR steps were used to amplify libraries, with sample barcodes and sequencing adapters being added in the second step. Sequencing of libraries was done on Illumina HiSeq 2500 (2x100 bp) or NovaSeq (2x150 bp). In the source study's methods: MIGEC handled demultiplexing of reads and collapsing into UMI consensus sequences, while MiXCR performed V(D)J alignment. Using edgeR on replicate PBMC samples, clonotypes were called vaccine-responding if FDR was below 0.01 and the log2 fold change was above 5 up to day 15. Each bulk clonotype received a CD4 or CD8 identity based on whether the sequenced CD4 or CD8 repertoire contained that clonotype at higher abundance. The public reads were quality trimmed at Q25 with fastp and then assembled into clones with MiXCR by TCRdb, keeping productive beta chains. Rows matching on CDR3 protein sequence are summarized as one entry with the most common DNA and genes. What appears here as the V and J calls and clone size reflects TCRdb's work, not the paper's. This sample has some 550,000 distinct CDR3 sequences in its table, and 19% of those were observed once. Approximately 14% of the sample is in the top ten clones.

This entry comes from a study of T cells after yellow fever vaccination (dated by TCRdb to between 2018 and 2020). With respect to the entire study: The SMART-Seq v4 Ultra Low Input RNA kit was used to prepare libraries from fractions with low cell numbers. The cohort comprised two healthy male donors, one aged 18 to 29 and one aged 30 to 40 years. Bulk TCR alpha and beta repertoires were sequenced longitudinally to track T-cell clones before and after primary and booster YFV17D yellow fever vaccination. Bulk PBMC replicates and cell subsets were isolated from blood drawn at multiple timepoints before and after both primary and secondary immunization.

The label giving this sample's treatment or condition can be read as: live attenuated yellow fever vaccine strain. At each blood-draw timepoint, two biological replicates of bulk PBMCs were collected. A standard Ficoll-Paque protocol was used to isolate PBMCs from peripheral blood. RNA was extracted with TriZol from bulk PBMCs, CD4 and CD8 fractions, and dextramer-positive and dextramer-negative fractions. Results and caveats for the whole study, not just this receptor: Because abundant contaminating clonotypes from the bulk population could be contained in FACS-sorted repertoires, computational filtering was required. Most clones expanded after primary vaccination were re-detected after the booster (96% of CD4 and 88% of CD8), suggesting broad memory maintenance. Because the study included only a couple of donors, the extent to which the findings can be generalized is limited. Compared with the primary T-cell response, the secondary T-cell response was faster but weaker, reaching its peak on day 5 rather than on day 15. A small share of clonotypes occurred in both CD4 and CD8 compartments, likely arising from convergent recombination.

The chain links TRBV5-6 with TRBJ1-2; TRBD1 is possibly the D segment (6 matching bases). The sequence was collected from a young man who received the YFV17D yellow fever vaccine. The source material was PBMCs, sampled 15 days after the yellow fever booster vaccination. CDR3 loop: CASSLAGRGGYGYTF. The DNA sequence is as follows: TGTGCCAGCAGCTTGGCCGGCAGGGGCGGCTATGGCTACACCTTC.